This T cell receptor beta chain was sequenced for a study of T cells in Graves' hyperthyroidism and ophthalmopathy. A patient was excluded if there was uncontrolled infection, other autoimmune disease, pregnancy or lactation. Amplified TCR beta CDR3 regions derived from RNA transcripts. The TCR CDR3 was amplified in a first-round RT-PCR using the HTBI primer set. TCRdb re-analysed the multiplex PCR reads in MiXCR, keeping a single row per CDR3 protein. Of fewer than 450,000 distinct CDR3 sequences listed, approximately 18% are singletons. Germline CDR1 reads SNHLY; CDR2 reads FYNNEI. This CDR3 comprises 15 residues. V shed 5 bases and J shed 7 bases, with 20 bases lying between them. Many counts were recorded for this clonotype.

V is TRBV2 and J is TRBJ1-2, with D uncertain. The sequenced material came from blood. The source of this sequence is a woman aged 25 to 45 with Graves' hyperthyroidism that later progressed to Graves' ophthalmopathy. The CDR3 spells CASSLGLSGESGYTF. For the CDR3, the DNA is TGTGCCAGCAGTTTGGGCCTTTCGGGAGAAAGTGGCTACACCTTC.